This T cell receptor beta chain was documented in a study of identical twins. J gave up 5 bases and V 6 bases, and 8 bases lay outside the gene matches. The CDR3 loop spans 15 amino acids. Germline assignment: CDR1 MDHEN and CDR2 SYDVKM. TCRdb passed the 5' RACE reads through MiXCR, listing each CDR3 protein once. The table lists some 500,000 distinct CDR3 sequences, 11% to 15% of them singletons. The same sample was also studied in work on yellow fever vaccine responses in identical twins.

The V and J genes are TRBV28 and TRBJ1-1, with 11 bases matching TRBD1. The sequencing input was CD4+ T cells sorted from blood. The TCR comes from a woman under 30 in good health. CDR3 region: CASSQTGTGGTEAFF. The CDR3 nucleotides are TGTGCCAGCAGCCAAACCGGGACAGGGGGTACTGAAGCTTTCTTT.